A single sample gave rise to the 25 T cell receptor beta chains below, sequenced in a study of T cell clusters in autoimmune cytopenias. Each sample's input was 250 ng genomic DNA, 35,000 to 40,000 genome equivalents. Multiplex touch-down PCR amplified TRB using TRB-A and TRB-B pools in one tube. TCRdb re-called the multiplex PCR reads and gives one entry per CDR3 protein, without DNA. This listing includes about 4,900 distinct CDR3 sequences. Another study also made use of these data, one on T cell repertoires in aging, cancer and after chemotherapy.

The sequenced sample was peripheral blood. These receptors were obtained from a human donor in good health.

CDR3 residues: CASRGRGTLATNEKLFF. The chain couples TRBV7-6 to TRBJ1-4; checking the TCRdb D call of TRBD1 is not possible without DNA. The CDR3 length is 17 residues. CDR1 SGHVS and CDR2 FNYEAQ come from the germline V gene.

J is TRBJ2-3 and V is TRBV7-9. CDR1 and CDR2 from the germline V gene are SEHNR and FQNEAQ (reference sequence). The CDR3 is 13 residues long. This chain's CDR3 is CASTPSSTDTQYF.

CDR3 region: CASSYLVSEQETQYF. V usage is TRBV6-2 or TRBV6-3 and J usage is TRBJ2-5. CDR1 is MNHEY and CDR2 is SVGEGT in the germline V gene. There are 15 residues in the CDR3.

The J gene is TRBJ1-5, the V gene TRBV19; TCRdb's D call, TRBD1, is unchecked because there is no DNA. This CDR3 comprises 15 residues. Germline loops: CDR1 LNHDA, CDR2 SQIVND (reference sequence). The CDR3 loop reads CASSIMGQINQPQHF. Drawing the rest from reference TRBV19 and TRBJ1-5, the complete variable domain is DGGITQSPKYLFRKEGQNVTLSCEQNLNHDAMYWYRQDPGQGLRLIYYSQIVNDFQKGDIAEGYSVSREKKESFPLTVTSAQKNPTAFYLCASSIMGQINQPQHFGDGTRLSIL.

V is TRBV11-1 and J is TRBJ1-2; TCRdb reports TRBD1, a call that lacks DNA to check it against. There are 12 residues in the CDR3. Germline V CDR1 and CDR2: SGHAT, FQDESV (reference sequence). The CDR3 protein is CASSVDSKGYTF.

The rearrangement uses TRBV7-6 and TRBJ2-1; TCRdb's D call of TRBD1 is untestable without DNA. This CDR3 contains 14 residues. Germline V gene sequence: CDR1 SGHVS, CDR2 FNYEAQ. The CDR3 spells CASSLAPGSNEQFF.

This chain links TRBV4-1 with TRBJ1-4; TCRdb lists TRBD1, though no DNA is available to test this call. This CDR3 has 15 residues. Germline CDR1 is MGHRA and CDR2 is YSYEKL. This chain's CDR3 is CASSRAGGAGEKLFF.

This clonotype is called medium-sized based on its frequency. The rearrangement joins TRBV29-1 to TRBJ1-2; TCRdb's D call, TRBD1, is unchecked because there is no DNA. CDR1 is SQVTM, CDR2 ANQGSEA, per germline. CDR3 length: 12 residues. CDR3 amino acids: CSVDGGANGYTF.

V is TRBV19 and J is TRBJ2-1; lacking DNA, the TRBD2 call made by TCRdb goes unchecked. Germline CDR1 reads LNHDA; CDR2 reads SQIVND (reference sequence). The CDR3 sequence is 14 residues long. The CDR3 sequence is CASSFSGAYNEQFF.

V gene TRBV6-1 combines with J gene TRBJ2-5; TCRdb designates TRBD1, a call that cannot be tested without DNA. The germline V gene encodes CDR1 MNHNS and CDR2 SASEGT. The CDR3 spans 14 residues. CDR3 region: CASSTHRERETQYF.

This clonotype shows up as large by frequency. This chain uses TRBV29-1 with TRBJ2-7. There are 14 residues in the CDR3. CDR1 SQVTM and CDR2 ANQGSEA come from the germline V gene. The CDR3 sequence is CSVTLGSGSYEQYF.

This clonotype is labeled medium-sized (0.01 to 0.1%) based on frequency. This CDR3 is CASSPKGPDTQYF. This chain links TRBV18 with TRBJ2-3; with no DNA, the TCRdb D assignment of TRBD1 cannot be verified. Germline values: CDR1 KGHSH, CDR2 LQKENI. CDR3 length equals 13 residues.

The rearrangement joins TRBV9 to TRBJ2-7; TCRdb proposes TRBD1, but this gene call is untestable without DNA. The germline gives CDR1 SGDLS, CDR2 YYNGEE. This CDR3 is 15 amino acids long. CDR3 sequence reads: CASSASGTDRGEQYF.

The chain combines TRBV27 with TRBJ1-1; the D call from TCRdb, TRBD1, cannot be confirmed without DNA. There are 14 residues in the CDR3. Germline V gene data show CDR1 as MNHEY and CDR2 as SMNVEV (reference sequence). The CDR3 loop reads CASSRIPGGTEAFF.

This clonotype ranks as medium-sized in terms of frequency. This chain links TRBV30 with TRBJ1-2; TCRdb indicates TRBD1, and absent DNA this call remains unverified. The germline V gene encodes CDR1 GTSNPN and CDR2 SVGIG (reference sequence). CDR3 length equals 13 residues. This CDR3 is CAWTPGQGLGYTF. The variable domain in full, with the rest retrieved from reference TRBV30 and TRBJ1-2, is SQTIHQWPATLVQPVGSPLSLECTVEGTSNPNLYWYRQAAGRGLQLLFYSVGIGQISSEVPQNLSASRPQDRQFILSSKKLLLSDSGFYLCAWTPGQGLGYTFGSGTRLTVV.

V gene TRBV6-2 or TRBV6-3 combines with J gene TRBJ2-7; without DNA, the TCRdb call of TRBD2 cannot be checked. Germline lookup yields CDR1 MNHEY and CDR2 SVGEGT. This CDR3 region has 15 residues. CDR3: CASSVGLGGSYEQYF.

This clonotype registers medium-sized by frequency. The chain is built from TRBV6-2 or TRBV6-3 and TRBJ2-5; TCRdb picks TRBD2, but there is no DNA to check that call. This CDR3 spans 14 amino acids. Germline V CDR1 and CDR2: MNHEY, SVGEGT. CDR3: CAIERERGGETQYF.

According to its frequency, this clonotype is medium-sized. The chain joins TRBV12-3 or TRBV12-4 to TRBJ2-5. This CDR3 is built from 12 residues. This CDR3 reads CASSFPRETQYF.

V is TRBV10-3 and J is TRBJ1-1. Germline CDR1 and CDR2: ENHRY and SYGVKD. This CDR3 is built from 13 residues. The CDR3: CAGSRGQDTEAFF.

This chain joins TRBV13 and TRBJ1-2; as DNA is missing, the TRBD1 call by TCRdb cannot be tested. CDR3 size: 15 residues. Germline CDR1 and CDR2: PRHDT and FYEKMQ (reference sequence). CDR3 residues: CASSTPETGPGGYTF.

V gene TRBV6-4 combines with J gene TRBJ2-7; checking the TCRdb D call of TRBD1 is not possible without DNA. The CDR3 extends over 14 amino acids. CDR1 and CDR2 (germline): MRHNA, SNTAGT. CDR3 sequence reads: CASSDMRGGDEQYF.

This clonotype is deemed large by its frequency. The rearrangement uses TRBV29-1 and TRBJ2-3; absent DNA, TCRdb's TRBD2 call cannot be checked. The CDR3 extends over 13 amino acids. Germline-derived CDR1 and CDR2 are SQVTM and ANQGSEA. Here the CDR3 reads CSVAGALPDTQYF.

The CDR3 region is CASSQDRQVGTGELFF. The gene calls are TRBV4-3 and TRBJ2-2; as DNA is missing, the TRBD1 call by TCRdb cannot be tested. CDR1 LGHNA and CDR2 YSLEER come from the germline V gene. The CDR3 totals 16 residues.

CDR3 residues: CASSWEGAGEQFF. The gene calls are TRBV7-9 and TRBJ2-1; TCRdb's D call of TRBD1 is untestable without DNA. Germline V gene data show CDR1 as SEHNR and CDR2 as FQNEAQ (reference sequence). This CDR3 contains 13 residues.

The rearrangement uses TRBV10-3 and TRBJ2-3; TCRdb outputs TRBD2, but without DNA this stays unchecked. The CDR3 totals 13 residues. Germline lookup yields CDR1 ENHRY and CDR2 SYGVKD. This CDR3 is CAIRDSSTDTQYF.